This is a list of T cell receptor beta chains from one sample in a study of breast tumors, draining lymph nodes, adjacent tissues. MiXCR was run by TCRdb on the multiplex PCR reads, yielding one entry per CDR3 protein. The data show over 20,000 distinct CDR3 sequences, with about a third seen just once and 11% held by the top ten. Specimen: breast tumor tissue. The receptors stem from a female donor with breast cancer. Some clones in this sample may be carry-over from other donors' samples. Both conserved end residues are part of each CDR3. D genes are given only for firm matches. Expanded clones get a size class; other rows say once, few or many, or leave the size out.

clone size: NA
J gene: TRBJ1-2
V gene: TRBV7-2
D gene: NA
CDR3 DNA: TGTGCCAGCAGCCTCGGGGGGGGGGGTGGCTACACCTTC
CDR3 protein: CASSLGGGGGYTF

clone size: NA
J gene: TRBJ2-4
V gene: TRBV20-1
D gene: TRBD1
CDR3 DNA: TGCAGTGCTGGACGAGAAAGACAGGGCCCCCAGTACTTC
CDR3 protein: CSAGRERQGPQYF

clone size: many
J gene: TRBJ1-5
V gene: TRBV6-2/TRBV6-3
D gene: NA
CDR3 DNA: TGTGCCAGCAGTTATTTTGCCCGACTCTATAGCAATCAGCCCCAGCATTTT
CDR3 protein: CASSYFARLYSNQPQHF

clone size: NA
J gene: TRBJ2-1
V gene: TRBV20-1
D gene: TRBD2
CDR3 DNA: TGCAGTGCAGGGGGACTAGCGGATTACAATGAGCAGTTCTTC
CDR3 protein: CSAGGLADYNEQFF

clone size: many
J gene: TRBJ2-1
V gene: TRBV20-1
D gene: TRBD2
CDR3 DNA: TGCGGGCGGGGGGGAGGGGATCGCAATGAGCAGTTCTTC
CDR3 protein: CGRGGGDRNEQFF

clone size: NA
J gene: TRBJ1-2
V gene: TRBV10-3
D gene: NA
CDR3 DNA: TGTGCCATCAGTGCGGACTTACGGTATGGCTACACCTTC
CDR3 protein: CAISADLRYGYTF

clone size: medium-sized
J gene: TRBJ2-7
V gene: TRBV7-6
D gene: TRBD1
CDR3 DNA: TGTGCCAGCAGCTTGCGACCACTGGGGACAGGAGGCGAGCAGTACTTC
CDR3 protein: CASSLRPLGTGGEQYF

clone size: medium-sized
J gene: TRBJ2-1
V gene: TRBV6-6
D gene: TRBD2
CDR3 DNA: TGTGCCAGCAGTTACGAGCCGGCTTTGCGGGGGGACAATGAGCAGTTCTTC
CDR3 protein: CASSYEPALRGDNEQFF

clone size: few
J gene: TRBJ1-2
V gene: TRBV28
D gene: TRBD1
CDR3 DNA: TGTGCCAGCAGTTCAATTTTTGCGCACGAGGGGACAGGGACTAACTATGGCTACACCTTC
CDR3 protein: CASSSIFAHEGTGTNYGYTF

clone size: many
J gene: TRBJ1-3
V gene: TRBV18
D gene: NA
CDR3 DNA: TGTGCCAGCTCAACCGACAGGCTCTCTGGAAACACCATATATTTT
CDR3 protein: CASSTDRLSGNTIYF

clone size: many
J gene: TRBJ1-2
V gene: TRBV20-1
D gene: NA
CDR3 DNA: TGCAGTGCTGGGGAGGGGCTTAAGGGCTATGGCTACACCTTC
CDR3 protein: CSAGEGLKGYGYTF

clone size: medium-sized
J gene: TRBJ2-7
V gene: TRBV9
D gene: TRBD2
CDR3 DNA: TGTGCCAGCAGCTCCATGGATCTAGCGGGAGAGCAGTACTTC
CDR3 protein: CASSSMDLAGEQYF

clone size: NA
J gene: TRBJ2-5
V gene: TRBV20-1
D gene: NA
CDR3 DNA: TGCAGTGCTAGAGCGGGGGAGGAGACCCAGTACTTC
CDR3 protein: CSARAGEETQYF

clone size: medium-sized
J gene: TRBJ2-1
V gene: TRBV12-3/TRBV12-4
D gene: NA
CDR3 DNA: TGTGCCAGCAGTTTTCGGGAGTTGGTGAACAATGAGCAGTTCTTC
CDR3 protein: CASSFRELVNNEQFF

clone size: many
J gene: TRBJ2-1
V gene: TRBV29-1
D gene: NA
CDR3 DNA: TGCAGCGGCCAATCGGGTGATGAGCAGTTCTTC
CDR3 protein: CSGQSGDEQFF

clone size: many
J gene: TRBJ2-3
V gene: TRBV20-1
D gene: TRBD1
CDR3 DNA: TGCAGTGCTACCGACAGGGGGTTGGGTGAGGTTCGAGATACGCAGTATTTT
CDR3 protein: CSATDRGLGEVRDTQYF

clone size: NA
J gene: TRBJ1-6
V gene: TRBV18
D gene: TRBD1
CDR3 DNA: TGTGCCAGCTCACCGGGACAGGGTAATTCACCCCTCCACTTT
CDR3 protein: CASSPGQGNSPLHF

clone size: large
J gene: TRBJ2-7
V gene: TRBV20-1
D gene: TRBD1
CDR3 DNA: TGCAGTGCTAGGCGACAGGGATGGGAGCAGTACTTC
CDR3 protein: CSARRQGWEQYF

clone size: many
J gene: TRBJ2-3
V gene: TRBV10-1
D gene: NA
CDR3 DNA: TGCGCCAGCAGTGACGGACTTGCTAGCACAGATACGCAGTATTTT
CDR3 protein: CASSDGLASTDTQYF

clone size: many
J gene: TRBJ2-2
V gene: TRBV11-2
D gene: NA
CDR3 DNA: TGTGCCAGCAGCTTTCAAGGGGCTGTCGGGGAGCTGTTTTTT
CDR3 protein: CASSFQGAVGELFF

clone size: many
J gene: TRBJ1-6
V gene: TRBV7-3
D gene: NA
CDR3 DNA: TGTGCCAGCAGCCGACTCTCAGGTTCACCCCTCCACTTT
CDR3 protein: CASSRLSGSPLHF

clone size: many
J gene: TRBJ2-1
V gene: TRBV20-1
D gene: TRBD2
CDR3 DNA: TGCAGTGCTAGGGGCGAGCGGGATTACAATGAGCAGTTCTTC
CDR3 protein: CSARGERDYNEQFF

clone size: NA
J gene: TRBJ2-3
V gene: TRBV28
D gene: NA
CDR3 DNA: TGTGCCAGCAGTTTATCGGTGGAGAATACGCACGCAGGTACGCAGTATTTT
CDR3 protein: CASSLSVENTHAGTQYF

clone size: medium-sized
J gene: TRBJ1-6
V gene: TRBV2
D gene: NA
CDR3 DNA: TGTGCCGCCCGATATAATTCACCCCTCCACTTT
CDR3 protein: CAARYNSPLHF

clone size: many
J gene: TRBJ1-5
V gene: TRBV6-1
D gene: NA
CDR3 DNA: TGTGCCAGCAGGAGATCGACAGTTGGGCAGCCCCAGCATTTT
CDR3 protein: CASRRSTVGQPQHF

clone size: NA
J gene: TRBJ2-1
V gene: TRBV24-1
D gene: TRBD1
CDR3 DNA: TGTGCCACCAGTGATTATCCCAGGGGGCATGAGCAGTTCTTC
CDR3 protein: CATSDYPRGHEQFF

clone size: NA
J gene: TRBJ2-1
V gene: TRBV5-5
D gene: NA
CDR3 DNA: TGTGCCAGCAGCTTGGGAGGTTACAATGAGCAGTTCTTC
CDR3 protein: CASSLGGYNEQFF

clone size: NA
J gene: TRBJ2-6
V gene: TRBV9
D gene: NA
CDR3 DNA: TGTGCCAGCAGCCCAGTACTGAGGGGCTCTGGGGCCAACGTCCTGACTTTC
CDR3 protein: CASSPVLRGSGANVLTF

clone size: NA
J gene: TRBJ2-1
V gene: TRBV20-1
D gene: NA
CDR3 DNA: TGCAGCCCGGAGAGGGGTAGCGATGGGCAGTTCTTC
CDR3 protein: CSPERGSDGQFF

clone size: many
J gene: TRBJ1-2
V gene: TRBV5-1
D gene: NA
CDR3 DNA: TGCGCCAGCAGGGAGGGGACATCGACCTATGGCTACACCTTC
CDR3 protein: CASREGTSTYGYTF

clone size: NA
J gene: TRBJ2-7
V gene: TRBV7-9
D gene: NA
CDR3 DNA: TGTGCCAGCAGCCAGGCTGGGGGGATCTACGAGCAGTACTTC
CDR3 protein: CASSQAGGIYEQYF

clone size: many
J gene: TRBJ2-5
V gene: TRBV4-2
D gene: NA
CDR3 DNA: TGTGCCAGCAGCCAAGAAACAGAAGAGACCCAGTACTTC
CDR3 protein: CASSQETEETQYF

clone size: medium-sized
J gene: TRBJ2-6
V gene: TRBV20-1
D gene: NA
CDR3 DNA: TGCAGTGCGGTACAGGGGGGGGTGTCTGGGGCCAACGTCCTGACTTTC
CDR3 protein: CSAVQGGVSGANVLTF

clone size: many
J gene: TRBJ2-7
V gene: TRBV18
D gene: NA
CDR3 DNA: TGTGCCAGCTCACCATATTTTTACGGACGGTCCTACGAGCAGTACTTC
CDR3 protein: CASSPYFYGRSYEQYF

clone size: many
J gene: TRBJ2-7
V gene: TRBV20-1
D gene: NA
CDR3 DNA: TGCAGTGCTGGGGCGCCTCCGACAGTACCTTCCTACGAGCAGTACTTC
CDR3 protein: CSAGAPPTVPSYEQYF

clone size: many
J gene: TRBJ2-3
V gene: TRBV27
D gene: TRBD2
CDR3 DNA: TGTGCCAGCAGTGCGACTAGCGGGAGGTGGGCAGATACGCAGTATTTT
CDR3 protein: CASSATSGRWADTQYF

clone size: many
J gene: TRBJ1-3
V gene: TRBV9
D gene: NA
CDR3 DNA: TGTGCCAGCAGCCTCGACTCCTCTGGAAACACCATATATTTT
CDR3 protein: CASSLDSSGNTIYF

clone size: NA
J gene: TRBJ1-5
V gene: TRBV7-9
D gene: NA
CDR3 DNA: TGTGCCAGCAGCTTAGCGCAGGGCCCCAATCAGCCCCAGCATTTT
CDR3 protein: CASSLAQGPNQPQHF

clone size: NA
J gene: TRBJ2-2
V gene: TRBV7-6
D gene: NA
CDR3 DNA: TGTGCCAGCAGCTTAGGGGGCGCCGGCACCGGGGAGCTGTTTTTT
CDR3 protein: CASSLGGAGTGELFF

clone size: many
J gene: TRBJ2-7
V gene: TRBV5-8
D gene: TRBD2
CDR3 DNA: TGTGCCAGCGTCCTTAGGAAGCGGGACTCCTACGAGCAGTACTTC
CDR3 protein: CASVLRKRDSYEQYF

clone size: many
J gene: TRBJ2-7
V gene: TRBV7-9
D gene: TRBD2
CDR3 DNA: TGTGCCAGCAGCTTAAATCCGGTTTTTGGGGACTATATCTACTACGAGCAGTACTTC
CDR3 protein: CASSLNPVFGDYIYYEQYF